One sample yielded the 25 T cell receptor beta chains listed below, sequenced in a study of cytomegalovirus exposure and HLA in healthy donors. Primers included in the PCR were 60 Vbeta and 13 Jbeta primers. Assay: immunoSEQ multiplex PCR; the TCRdb copy retains only in-frame clones and omits some. The sample has approximately 150,000 clones, about 70% seen once; the top ten hold less than 3.5%. Sequencing used PBMCs. The source of these receptors is a woman aged 40 to 50 in good health and CMV-seropositive.

The chain joins TRBV7-2 to TRBJ2-7, with D possibly TRBD2 on 6 matching bases. The V end was cut by 5 bases, the J end by 2 bases, with 10 bases between. The CDR3 is made up of 13 amino acids. Germline V gene data show CDR1 as SGHTA and CDR2 as FQGNSA. The CDR3 coding sequence is TGTGCCAGCAGCGCCGCGGGGCCCTACGAGCAGTACTTC. This gives the protein CASSAAGPYEQYF. The full variable domain, completed using reference TRBV7-2 and TRBJ2-7, is GAGVSQSPSNKVTEKGKDVELRCDPISGHTALYWYRQSLGQGLEFLIYFQGNSAPDKSGLPSDRFSAERTGGSVSTLTIQRTQQEDSAVYLCASSAAGPYEQYFGPGTRLTVT.

This clone occurred a few times. The CDR3 DNA reads as TGCGCCAGCAGCCCACTGGGCGGGGGTGGTGGTGAGCAGTTCTTC. Its translation: CASSPLGGGGGEQFF. This chain uses TRBV4-1 with TRBJ2-1; TRBD2 aligns across 7 bases. This CDR3 is built from 15 residues. Germline V gene lookup returns CDR1 MGHRA and CDR2 YSYEKL. V lost 4 bases to trimming and J lost 9 bases; unmatched junction nucleotides: 12.

The J gene is TRBJ2-3, the V gene TRBV5-1, with 7 bases that match TRBD1. The CDR3 has 15 residues. Germline lookup yields CDR1 SGHRS and CDR2 YFSETQ. V gave up 1 base and J gave up 4 bases; unmatched junction bases: 6. The CDR3 reads CASSLSQGESDTQYF. CDR3 nucleotides: TGCGCCAGCAGCTTGTCTCAGGGGGAATCAGATACGCAGTATTTT.

This chain joins TRBV25-1 and TRBJ2-1, with 8 bases identical to TRBD2. V shed 5 bases and J 7 bases; nucleotides not matched to a gene: 4. The CDR3 is 13 residues long. CDR1 and CDR2 from the germline V gene are MGHDK and SYGVNS. The CDR3 nucleotides are TGTGCCAGCAGTCTCCGGGGGGGAAATGAGCAGTTCTTC. Amino acid sequence: CASSLRGGNEQFF.

This clone has just one count. The gene calls are TRBV27 and TRBJ2-3; TRBD2 matches at 12 bases. Per the germline V gene, CDR1 is MNHEY and CDR2 is SMNVEV (reference sequence). This CDR3 has 13 residues. Trimming took 10 bases from V and 4 from J; bases not matched to a gene: 3. DNA of the CDR3: TGTGCCACCAGACTAGCGGGAGCAGATACGCAGTATTTT. Encoded protein: CATRLAGADTQYF.

This sequence joins TRBV5-6 and TRBJ1-4, with D hard to call. The CDR3 loop spans 16 amino acids. The germline V gene has CDR1 SGHDT and CDR2 YYEEEE. V was trimmed by 0 bases and J by 0 bases, leaving 9 bases between them. The CDR3 loop reads CASSLGQIATNEKLFF. CDR3 nucleotide sequence: TGTGCCAGCAGCTTGGGACAAATCGCAACTAATGAAAAACTGTTTTTT.

The chain recombines TRBV7-2 with TRBJ2-1; 7 bases fit TRBD1. In germline, CDR1 is SGHTA, CDR2 FQGNSA. V dropped 5 bases and J dropped 2; count of bases not matched to a gene: 6. The CDR3 spans 15 residues. The CDR3 coding sequence is TGTGCCAGCAGCCGAAGACAGGGAACCTACAATGAGCAGTTCTTC. Residues: CASSRRQGTYNEQFF.

This chain uses TRBV19 with TRBJ1-2; possibly TRBD1 for D (6 bases). Germline V gene lookup returns CDR1 LNHDA and CDR2 SQIVND (reference sequence). This CDR3 has 14 amino acids. Trimming cost V 3 bases and J 1 base, with 9 bases left between them. CDR3 DNA: TGTGCCAGTAGTATGTCCAGGGGTAACTATGGCTACACCTTC. It specifies CASSMSRGNYGYTF.

The V call is TRBV4-3, the J call TRBJ2-1; 8 bases are a match to TRBD2. CDR1 is LGHNA, CDR2 YSLEER, per germline. V lost 1 base to trimming and J lost 4 bases; unmatched junction nucleotides: 3. The CDR3 is 15 residues long. CDR3 protein: CASSQVTSGYNEQFF. The CDR3 DNA sequence: TGCGCCAGCAGCCAAGTTACTAGCGGTTACAATGAGCAGTTCTTC.

As for this clone: An end of the junction differs from the germline gene, which may be a read error. This sequence joins TRBV4-3 and TRBJ1-5; weak D call: TRBD1 (6 bases). CDR3 size: 16 residues. CDR1 is LGHNA, CDR2 YSLEER, per germline. As DNA, the CDR3 is TGCGCCAGCAGCCAAGGGCTCATAGGGGGATATCAGCTCCAGCATTTT. It translates to CASSQGLIGGYQLQHF.

Here the CDR3 reads CASSPGTGTIAYGYTF. CDR3 bases: TGTGCCAGTAGCCCCGGGACAGGGACCATCGCCTATGGCTACACCTTC. The chain carries TRBV19 and TRBJ1-2, with 9 bases aligning to TRBD1. V dropped 6 bases and J dropped 4; count of bases not matched to a gene: 12. The CDR3 extends over 16 amino acids. Germline V gene sequence: CDR1 LNHDA, CDR2 SQIVND (reference sequence).

A few counts support this clone. V and J are TRBV15 and TRBJ2-1; 8 bases match TRBD1. This CDR3 is 15 amino acids long. Germline V CDR1 and CDR2: LNHNV, YYDKDF (reference sequence). The ends lost 0 bases at V and 9 bases at J; junction bases unmatched: 7. CDR3 region: CATSRERTGWVEQFF. CDR3 coding DNA: TGTGCCACCAGCAGAGAGAGGACAGGGTGGGTTGAGCAGTTCTTC.

The chain uses TRBV7-2 and TRBJ2-7; 7 positions agree with TRBD1. In germline, CDR1 is SGHTA, CDR2 FQGNSA. The CDR3 totals 15 residues. V gave up 5 bases and J gave up 2 bases; unmatched junction bases: 9. The DNA for the CDR3 is TGTGCCAGCAGCGCCCCCGGGACAGTGACCTACGAGCAGTACTTC. Translating it yields CASSAPGTVTYEQYF. The variable domain in full, with the rest retrieved from reference TRBV7-2 and TRBJ2-7, is GAGVSQSPSNKVTEKGKDVELRCDPISGHTALYWYRQSLGQGLEFLIYFQGNSAPDKSGLPSDRFSAERTGGSVSTLTIQRTQQEDSAVYLCASSAPGTVTYEQYFGPGTRLTVT.

This clone was seen a single time. The chain has TRBV4-1 and TRBJ1-1; no firm D call. Germline V CDR1 and CDR2: MGHRA, YSYEKL. This CDR3 comprises 14 residues. Trimming removed 3 bases at V and 6 bases at J, with 14 bases between. The CDR3 DNA reads as TGCGCCAGCAGCCACATACTCGAAAACCCTGAAGCTTTCTTT. Encoded protein: CASSHILENPEAFF.

A few counts support this clone. The chain couples TRBV5-5 to TRBJ1-4; the D is unclear. This CDR3 has 15 residues. The germline V gene encodes CDR1 SGHKS and CDR2 YYEKEE (reference sequence). With 6 bases removed from V and 1 base from J, the gap between germline ends came to 13 bases. CDR3 amino acids: CASNTNALTNEKLFF. The CDR3 bases are TGTGCCAGCAACACGAACGCCCTAACTAATGAAAAACTGTTTTTT.

The chain has TRBV7-3 and TRBJ2-2; 9 nucleotides match TRBD2. Germline-derived CDR1 and CDR2 are SGHTA and FQGTGA. The length of the CDR3 is 17 residues. Trimming at V came to 2 bases and at J to 5 bases, leaving 9 bases not matched to a gene. CDR3 protein: CASSLPGLAGLTGELFF. The CDR3 DNA reads as TGTGCCAGCAGCTTACCCGGGCTAGCGGGGTTAACCGGGGAGCTGTTTTTT.

This clone was recorded a few times. For the CDR3, the DNA is TGTGCCAGCAGTTTTGGTAGCGGGAGGGCCGAGCAGTACTTC. It specifies CASSFGSGRAEQYF. This chain joins TRBV28 and TRBJ2-7; 11 bases agree with TRBD2. The V and J ends lost 3 bases and 6 bases, in that order; junction bases with no gene match: 4. CDR3 length: 14 amino acids. Germline CDR1 MDHEN, CDR2 SYDVKM.

In its sample, this clone was seen once. V usage is TRBV7-9 and J usage is TRBJ2-3, with D possibly being TRBD1 (5 bases). The CDR3 length is 14 residues. Germline V gene sequence: CDR1 SEHNR, CDR2 FQNEAQ (reference sequence). V was cut by 8 bases and J by 3 bases, with 15 bases left in between. CDR3 residues: CASAQGTGTDTQYF. The CDR3 coding sequence is TGTGCCAGCGCACAAGGAACAGGTACAGATACGCAGTATTTT.

The chain recombines TRBV21-1 with TRBJ2-7; the table's D gene call, TRBD2, was not cross checked with the DNA. TRBV21-1 is designated a pseudogene. The CDR3 sequence is 16 residues long. This chain's CDR3 is CASSKVRGGLSYEQYF. The CDR3 region has the DNA TGTGCCAGCAGCAAAGTACGGGGGGGCCTCTCCTACGAGCAGTACTTC.

In this sample, this clone turned up a few times. CDR3: CASSLSDRGYEQYF. CDR3 nucleotides: TGTGCCAGCAGCCTATCGGACAGGGGCTACGAGCAGTACTTC. The rearrangement links TRBV6-1 to TRBJ2-7; 9 bases fit TRBD1. CDR1 is MNHNS and CDR2 is SASEGT in the germline V gene. This CDR3 comprises 14 residues. J gave up 3 bases and V 6 bases, and 6 bases lay outside the gene matches.

The chain joins TRBV7-2 to TRBJ2-7; 8 bases are shared with TRBD2. This CDR3 is built from 15 residues. The J segment lost 7 bases and the V segment lost 1 base, leaving 9 bases of the junction unmatched. The germline CDR1 and CDR2 sequences are SGHTA and FQGNSA. The CDR3 DNA is TGTGCCAGCAGCTTAGGAGGGACTAGGGAGGGGGAGCAGTACTTC. Translating it yields CASSLGGTREGEQYF. Full variable domain (missing parts from reference TRBV7-2 and TRBJ2-7): GAGVSQSPSNKVTEKGKDVELRCDPISGHTALYWYRQSLGQGLEFLIYFQGNSAPDKSGLPSDRFSAERTGGSVSTLTIQRTQQEDSAVYLCASSLGGTREGEQYFGPGTRLTVT.

The chain combines TRBV6-6 with TRBJ1-5, with 7 bases matching TRBD1. The germline CDR1 and CDR2 sequences are MNHNY and SVGAGI (reference sequence). The CDR3 totals 15 residues. V was clipped by 6 bases and J by 5 bases; unmatched bases: 10. The CDR3 loop is CASSPGTANYQPQHF. CDR3 nucleotide sequence: TGTGCCAGCAGCCCCGGGACAGCGAATTATCAGCCCCAGCATTTT.

The CDR3 sequence: CASKPQGYTNYGYTF. The CDR3 DNA reads as TGTGCCAGTAAGCCGCAGGGATATACTAACTATGGCTACACCTTC. This chain connects TRBV28 to TRBJ1-2; a possible D gene is TRBD1 (5 bases). There are 15 residues in the CDR3. Trimming pared 9 bases from V and 0 bases from J, leaving 17 bases between. Germline assignment: CDR1 MDHEN and CDR2 SYDVKM.

The J gene is TRBJ2-5, the V gene TRBV7-8; perhaps TRBD2 as D (5 bases). The germline gives CDR1 SGHVS, CDR2 FQNEAQ. The V end lost 2 bases, the J end lost 5 bases, and 9 bases lay between the germline ends. CDR3 size: 13 residues. CDR3 in DNA: TGTGCCAGCAGCTTAAGTAGGGAGGAGACCCAGTACTTC. This codes for CASSLSREETQYF. The whole variable domain, filled in from reference TRBV7-8 and TRBJ2-5, reads GAGVSQSPRYKVAKRGQDVALRCDPISGHVSLFWYQQALGQGPEFLTYFQNEAQLDKSGLPSDRFFAERPEGSVSTLKIQRTQQEDSAVYLCASSLSREETQYFGPGTRLLVL.

This clone came up a few times. The chain has TRBV11-2 and TRBJ1-3; 8 nucleotides agree with TRBD1. Germline-derived CDR1 and CDR2 are SGHAT and FQNNGV. The V gene end was trimmed by 5 bases and the J gene end by 0 bases; junction bases not matched to a gene: 3. The CDR3 has 15 residues. CDR3 amino acids: CASSPTGGSGNTIYF. CDR3 in DNA: TGTGCCAGCAGCCCCACAGGGGGCTCTGGAAACACCATATATTTT.